These 28 T cell receptor beta chains were all obtained from the same sample, sequenced in a study of blood T cell repertoires in COVID-19. The repertoire was sequenced with immunoSEQ multiplex PCR; TCRdb's copy has only in-frame clones and lacks some. Of a few hundred thousand clones in the sample, 70% to 90% were seen once. Sequenced sample: PBMCs or T cells enriched from blood (not recorded which). The source is a young woman who had been exposed to COVID-19.

V gene TRBV28 combines with J gene TRBJ1-4; D unresolved. The V and J ends lost 8 bases and 7 bases respectively, with 14 bases between them. The germline CDR1 and CDR2 sequences are MDHEN and SYDVKM. The CDR3 loop spans 13 amino acids. This chain's CDR3 is CASPYLIGEKLFF. In DNA, the CDR3 is TGTGCCAGCCCCTACCTTATCGGTGAAAAACTGTTTTTT.

The chain carries TRBV7-9 and TRBJ2-7; TRBD1 matches at 8 bases. This CDR3 spans 15 amino acids. The V gene end was trimmed by 5 bases and the J gene end by 2 bases; junction bases not matched to a gene: 8. Germline CDR1 is SEHNR and CDR2 is FQNEAQ (reference sequence). The CDR3 sequence: CASSLGTGSTYEQYF. The CDR3 DNA reads TGTGCCAGCAGCCTTGGGACAGGTAGCACCTACGAGCAGTACTTC. Supplemented by reference TRBV7-9 and TRBJ2-7, the full variable domain reads DTGVSQNPRHKITKRGQNVTFRCDPISEHNRLYWYRQTLGQGPEFLTYFQNEAQLEKSRLLSDRFSAERPKGSFSTLEIQRTEQGDSAMYLCASSLGTGSTYEQYFGPGTRLTVT.

This sequence joins TRBV28 and TRBJ2-1, with D possibly TRBD2 on 6 matching bases. V gave up 7 bases and J gave up 4 bases, with 14 bases separating them. This CDR3 spans 14 amino acids. The germline V gene has CDR1 MDHEN and CDR2 SYDVKM. CDR3 region: CASKGTGLYNEQFF. CDR3 in DNA: TGTGCCAGCAAGGGAACGGGACTGTACAATGAGCAGTTCTTC.

The J gene is TRBJ2-7, the V gene TRBV6-5, with D possibly being TRBD1 (5 bases). V was pared by 7 bases and J by 4 bases, with 17 bases between. The CDR3 is 14 amino acids. Germline CDR1 and CDR2: MNHEY and SVGAGI. CDR3 in amino acids: CASTTGRVRYEQYF. As DNA, the CDR3 is TGTGCCAGCACCACAGGAAGGGTGCGGTACGAGCAGTACTTC.

The chain employs TRBV5-1 and TRBJ2-7, with 11 bases that match TRBD2. The CDR3 has 18 residues. The V gene end was trimmed by 0 bases and the J gene end by 0 bases; junction bases not matched to a gene: 8. Germline assignment: CDR1 SGHRS and CDR2 YFSETQ. CDR3 protein: CASSLGRPLAGVSYEQYF. The CDR3 DNA is TGCGCCAGCAGCTTGGGCCGTCCACTAGCGGGGGTCTCCTACGAGCAGTACTTC.

The genes are TRBV5-1 and TRBJ1-6; 7 nucleotides align to TRBD1. This CDR3 spans 15 amino acids. V shed 0 bases, J shed 8 bases, and the junction held 5 bases outside the gene matches. Germline values: CDR1 SGHRS, CDR2 YFSETQ. CDR3 nucleotides: TGCGCCAGCAGCTTGGGCCAGGGGGTTTATTCACCCCTCCACTTT. Its protein product is CASSLGQGVYSPLHF.

The J gene is TRBJ2-5, the V gene TRBV11-2, with 9 bases lining up with TRBD2. Germline V gene data show CDR1 as SGHAT and CDR2 as FQNNGV. This CDR3 has 16 residues. V lost 2 bases and J lost 4; bases outside the gene matches: 8. The CDR3 nucleotides are TGTGCCAGCAGCTTACCCCTAGCGGGGAAGCGAGAGACCCAGTACTTC. Protein product: CASSLPLAGKRETQYF.

The CDR3 sequence: CASSYSRTGNGQYF. For the CDR3, the DNA is TGTGCCAGCAGTTACTCGAGAACAGGGAATGGGCAGTACTTC. V is TRBV6-5 and J is TRBJ2-7; TRBD1 is a possible D gene (6 bases). There are 14 residues in the CDR3. V was shortened by 0 bases and J by 9 bases, with 15 bases between the two germline ends. Germline values: CDR1 MNHEY, CDR2 SVGAGI.

This rearrangement joins TRBV7-8 to TRBJ2-3, with 15 positions matching TRBD2. J was trimmed by 9 bases and V by 5 bases; bases with no gene match: 9. Germline V CDR1 and CDR2: SGHVS, FQNEAQ. CDR3 length: 16 amino acids. CDR3 in DNA: TGTGCCAGCAGCGCCGGGACTAGCGGGGGGTCGAGGACGCAGTATTTT. Its translation: CASSAGTSGGSRTQYF.

The J gene is TRBJ2-1, the V gene TRBV19; the D gene is possibly TRBD2 (7 bases). CDR3 length equals 17 residues. V was cut by 1 base and J by 7 bases, with 20 bases left in between. CDR1 and CDR2 from the germline V gene are LNHDA and SQIVND (reference sequence). CDR3 sequence reads: CASSIGGGAYPVNEQFF. The CDR3 DNA is TGTGCCAGTAGTATAGGTGGGGGGGCATATCCGGTAAATGAGCAGTTCTTC.

The J gene is TRBJ1-4, the V gene TRBV30; weak D call: TRBD1 (6 bases). The CDR3 consists of 15 residues. V lost 0 bases to trimming and J lost 3 bases, with 11 bases between them. CDR1 GTSNPN and CDR2 SVGIG come from the germline V gene (reference sequence). The CDR3: CAWSVRGHSNEKLFF. The DNA for the CDR3 is TGTGCCTGGAGTGTACGGGGACACTCTAATGAAAAACTGTTTTTT.

The J gene is TRBJ2-7, the V gene TRBV27; TRBD2 matches 7 bases. The CDR3 is made up of 12 amino acids. Germline trimming cut 8 bases from V and 2 bases from J; bases unmatched to any gene: 3. Germline V lookup: CDR1 MNHEY, CDR2 SMNVEV (reference sequence). CDR3 nucleotide sequence: TGTGCCAGCGGTGGGGGGGCCTACGAGCAGTACTTC. It specifies CASGGGAYEQYF.

V usage is TRBV5-1 and J usage is TRBJ2-1; 10 bases align to TRBD1. The germline V gene encodes CDR1 SGHRS and CDR2 YFSETQ. Trimming cost V 0 bases and J 6 bases; bases outside gene matches: 6. This CDR3 contains 16 residues. CDR3 protein: CASSLGQGAIGNEQFF. DNA for the CDR3: TGCGCCAGCAGCTTGGGACAGGGGGCAATCGGCAATGAGCAGTTCTTC. The variable domain in full, with the rest retrieved from reference TRBV5-1 and TRBJ2-1, is KAGVTQTPRYLIKTRGQQVTLSCSPISGHRSVSWYQQTPGQGLQFLFEYFSETQRNKGNFPGRFSGRQFSNSRSEMNVSTLELGDSALYLCASSLGQGAIGNEQFFGPGTRLTVL.

This rearrangement joins TRBV24-1 to TRBJ2-3; 12 bases fit TRBD2. This CDR3 has 17 residues. Germline CDR1 is KGHDR and CDR2 is SFDVKD. Germline trimming cut 2 bases from V and 5 bases from J; bases unmatched to any gene: 7. The CDR3 DNA sequence: TGTGCCACCAGTGATTCAACTAGCGGGAGGCCCTTAGATACGCAGTATTTT. It is translated as CATSDSTSGRPLDTQYF.

CDR3 in amino acids: CASSQDDRVGEKLFF. The CDR3, as DNA: TGCGCCAGCAGCCAAGATGACAGGGTTGGTGAAAAACTGTTTTTT. This chain connects TRBV4-3 to TRBJ1-4, with 7 bases fitting TRBD1. Germline-derived CDR1 and CDR2 are LGHNA and YSLEER. There are 15 residues in the CDR3. Trimming removed 0 bases from V and 7 bases from J; junction bases left unmatched: 5.

The rearrangement uses TRBV30 and TRBJ1-1, with TRBD1 matching 7 bases. Trimming at V came to 1 base and at J to 3 bases, leaving 2 bases not matched to a gene. The germline CDR1 and CDR2 sequences are GTSNPN and SVGIG (reference sequence). The CDR3 covers 13 residues. Here the CDR3 reads CAWSDTGDTEAFF. CDR3 coding DNA: TGTGCCTGGAGTGATACAGGGGACACTGAAGCTTTCTTT.

This rearrangement joins TRBV5-5 to TRBJ2-7; TRBD2 matches 9 bases. The ends lost 4 bases at V and 6 bases at J; junction bases unmatched: 5. The germline V gene has CDR1 SGHKS and CDR2 YYEKEE (reference sequence). The CDR3 sequence is 13 residues long. The CDR3 sequence: CASSPAGGVEQYF. CDR3 DNA: TGTGCCAGCAGCCCCGCGGGAGGGGTCGAGCAGTACTTC.

This chain links TRBV10-3 with TRBJ2-2; TRBD1 aligns across 9 bases. Germline lookup yields CDR1 ENHRY and CDR2 SYGVKD. The CDR3 is made up of 16 amino acids. Unmatched junction bases numbered 2, after V lost 2 bases and J lost 1 base. The DNA for the CDR3 is TGTGCCATCAGTGAGGTGGACAGGGGGAACACCGGGGAGCTGTTTTTT. Residues: CAISEVDRGNTGELFF.

Regarding this clone: The junction departs from the called germline gene at one end, perhaps through a read error. The same CDR3 is also encoded by other DNA sequences in this sample. CDR3 amino acids: CASSRDISRLEAFF. CDR3 bases: TGTGCCAGCAGCCGGGACATTTCTCGCTTGGAAGCTTTCTTT. V gene TRBV4-1 combines with J gene TRBJ1-1; D is perhaps TRBD1 (6 bases). Germline values: CDR1 MGHRA, CDR2 YSYEKL. The CDR3 totals 14 residues.

In this sample, this clone turned up a few times. V gene TRBV7-6 combines with J gene TRBJ1-5; D unresolved. CDR3 length: 16 residues. Per the germline V gene, CDR1 is SGHVS and CDR2 is FNYEAQ. V was shortened by 0 bases and J by 3 bases, with 12 bases between the two germline ends. The CDR3 region has the DNA TGTGCCAGCAGCTTAGCTGTGGCGGGGAACAATCAGCCCCAGCATTTT. Its protein is CASSLAVAGNNQPQHF. The whole variable domain, remainder taken from reference TRBV7-6 and TRBJ1-5, is GAGVSQSPRYKVTKRGQDVALRCDPISGHVSLYWYRQALGQGPEFLTYFNYEAQQDKSGLPNDRFSAERPEGSISTLTIQRTEQRDSAMYRCASSLAVAGNNQPQHFGDGTRLSIL.

The rearrangement uses TRBV21-1 and TRBJ1-5; the listed D gene, TRBD1, was not tested against the DNA. TRBV21-1 is termed a pseudogene. The CDR3 totals 14 residues. The CDR3 DNA follows: TGTGCCAGCAGTACGGGACAGCTCAATCAGCCCCAGCATTTT. This codes for CASSTGQLNQPQHF.

The chain has TRBV7-7 and TRBJ2-3, with 9 bases lining up with TRBD2. CDR1 and CDR2 (germline): SSHAT, FNYEAQ (reference sequence). CDR3 length: 16 amino acids. V lost 1 base and J lost 0; bases outside the gene matches: 2. The CDR3 DNA reads as TGTGCCAGCAGCTTAGGGGCGGGAGGGAGCACAGATACGCAGTATTTT. It specifies CASSLGAGGSTDTQYF.

This clone was seen a few times. V usage is TRBV7-2 and J usage is TRBJ2-1; 8 positions match TRBD2. Germline V gene lookup returns CDR1 SGHTA and CDR2 FQGNSA. The CDR3 runs to 15 residues. Unmatched junction bases numbered 7, after V lost 2 bases and J lost 7 bases. Written as DNA, the CDR3 is TGTGCCAGCAGCTTACCAGCGGGAGTCGGAAATGAGCAGTTCTTC. Protein: CASSLPAGVGNEQFF. Together with reference TRBV7-2 and TRBJ2-1, the CDR3 gives the full variable domain: GAGVSQSPSNKVTEKGKDVELRCDPISGHTALYWYRQSLGQGLEFLIYFQGNSAPDKSGLPSDRFSAERTGGSVSTLTIQRTQQEDSAVYLCASSLPAGVGNEQFFGPGTRLTVL.

The chain joins TRBV10-3 to TRBJ2-7; TRBD1 matches 9 bases. Germline assignment: CDR1 ENHRY and CDR2 SYGVKD. J gave up 2 bases and V 6 bases, and 8 bases lay outside the gene matches. This CDR3 spans 15 amino acids. The CDR3 protein is CAIRDLTGGTYEQYF. CDR3 sequence (DNA): TGTGCCATCAGGGACTTAACAGGGGGCACCTACGAGCAGTACTTC.

About this clone itself: The DNA is omitted, as the CDR3 cannot be located on it reliably, and the CDR3 follows TCRdb's listing. The V and J genes are TRBV12-3 or TRBV12-4 and TRBJ1-4. The CDR3 has 11 amino acids, counting both end residues. The CDR3 reads CASSTSEKLFF.

The CDR3 DNA follows: TGTGCCAGCAGCTTAGGAGTGGAAGAGACCCAGTACTTC. Its translation is CASSLGVEETQYF. V is TRBV11-3 and J is TRBJ2-5; D gene unclear. This CDR3 is built from 13 residues. Trimming pared 1 base from V and 3 bases from J, leaving 6 bases between. CDR1 and CDR2 (germline): SGHNT, YENEEA. Based on the CDR3 plus reference TRBV11-3 and TRBJ2-5, the full variable domain is EAGVVQSPRYKIIEKKQPVAFWCNPISGHNTLYWYLQNLGQGPELLIRYENEEAVDDSQLPKDRFSAERLKGVDSTLKIQPAELGDSAVYLCASSLGVEETQYFGPGTRLLVL.

This chain links TRBV14 with TRBJ1-3; 7 bases line up with TRBD1. The length of the CDR3 is 17 residues. The germline V gene has CDR1 SGHDN and CDR2 FVKESK. The V gene end was trimmed by 4 bases and the J gene end by 3 bases; junction bases not matched to a gene: 12. CDR3 residues: CASSPITGAMFGNTIYF. The CDR3 nucleotides read TGTGCCAGCAGCCCTATCACAGGGGCGATGTTTGGAAACACCATATATTTT.

V is TRBV5-1 and J is TRBJ2-1, with D uncertain. V gave up 4 bases and J gave up 0 bases, with 14 bases separating them. The germline V gene encodes CDR1 SGHRS and CDR2 YFSETQ. The CDR3 contains 16 residues. Here the CDR3 DNA reads TGCGCCAGCAGCCACGACATCTCAAGCTCCTACAATGAGCAGTTCTTC. The encoded protein is CASSHDISSSYNEQFF.